These 29 T cell receptor beta chains originate from one sample sequenced in a study of T cell repertoires in cytomegalovirus infection. One entry per CDR3 protein results from TCRdb running MiXCR on the reads. The sample holds about 130,000 distinct CDR3 sequences, 20% to 30% seen once. These receptors' antigens are unknown. The sample comprised PBMCs, sequenced either directly or after in vitro stimulation (not recorded which). The receptors derive from a human donor in good health (CMV status not recorded). Some clones in this sample may be carry-over from other donors' samples.

This clonotype has only a few counts. V gene TRBV4-1 combines with J gene TRBJ2-5; D unresolved. Germline V CDR1 and CDR2: MGHRA, YSYEKL. CDR3 length: 14 residues. Deletions cut 2 bases from V and 2 bases from J, with 9 bases between. The CDR3 is CASSQTALQETQYF. The CDR3 DNA reads TGCGCCAGCAGCCAAACGGCGTTACAAGAGACCCAGTACTTC.

This chain connects TRBV6-5 to TRBJ1-1; TRBD1 matches 8 bases. This CDR3 contains 14 residues. Germline V gene data show CDR1 as MNHEY and CDR2 as SVGAGI. Trimming at V came to 4 bases and at J to 2 bases, leaving 3 bases not matched to a gene. CDR3 DNA sequence: TGTGCCAGCAGTTTTGACAGGGGCAACACTGAAGCTTTCTTT. This codes for CASSFDRGNTEAFF.

At least ten counts were recorded for this clonotype. The J gene is TRBJ1-1, the V gene TRBV7-8; D unclear. The length of the CDR3 is 14 residues. Germline CDR1 reads SGHVS; CDR2 reads FQNEAQ. Between the trimmed V and J ends, which lost 1 base and 0 bases, there was a span of 6 bases. CDR3 bases: TGTGCCAGCAGCTTAGGCGGGGTGAACACTGAAGCTTTCTTT. This gives the protein CASSLGGVNTEAFF.

This clonotype was observed at least ten times. The chain carries TRBV7-2 and TRBJ2-7; 14 bases line up with TRBD2. V was clipped by 5 bases and J by 4 bases; unmatched bases: 4. The CDR3 has 15 residues. Germline-derived CDR1 and CDR2 are SGHTA and FQGNSA. Here the CDR3 reads CASSPRTSGRYEQYF. CDR3 coding DNA: TGTGCCAGCAGCCCTCGGACTAGCGGGAGGTACGAGCAGTACTTC. The full variable domain, in which reference TRBV7-2 and TRBJ2-7 provide the parts outside the CDR3, is GAGVSQSPSNKVTEKGKDVELRCDPISGHTALYWYRQSLGQGLEFLIYFQGNSAPDKSGLPSDRFSAERTGGSVSTLTIQRTQQEDSAVYLCASSPRTSGRYEQYFGPGTRLTVT.

CDR3 bases: TGTGCCAGCAGCCAGGATTTGGGGACAGCTTCCTACAATGAGCAGTTCTTC. It is translated as CASSQDLGTASYNEQFF. The chain joins TRBV14 to TRBJ2-1; 7 bases are a match to TRBD1. The CDR3 spans 17 residues. The germline V gene has CDR1 SGHDN and CDR2 FVKESK. V lost 3 bases, J lost 1 base, and 9 bases stayed unmatched.

The chain uses TRBV27 and TRBJ2-1; 10 bases map to TRBD2. Losses at the gene ends were 9 bases for V and 4 bases for J; bases not matched to a gene: 12. Germline V lookup: CDR1 MNHEY, CDR2 SMNVEV (reference sequence). The CDR3 consists of 16 residues. CDR3 in amino acids: CARSSSSGRTYNEQFF. DNA for the CDR3: TGTGCCAGAAGTAGCTCTAGCGGGAGAACTTACAATGAGCAGTTCTTC.

The chain employs TRBV29-1 and TRBJ2-7; D may be TRBD1 (5 bases). The CDR3 runs to 15 residues. Germline CDR1 reads SQVTM; CDR2 reads ANQGSEA. The V and J ends lost 0 bases and 0 bases respectively, with 12 bases between them. The CDR3 coding sequence is TGCAGCGTTGAAGATTCAGGGCTCGTCTCCTACGAGCAGTACGTC. It is translated as CSVEDSGLVSYEQYV.

Worth noting for this clonotype: This sequence may be a read error, since a much larger clone differs from it by one base. This chain connects TRBV12-3 or TRBV12-4 to TRBJ1-5, with D possibly being TRBD1 (6 bases). Trimming removed 6 bases at V and 2 bases at J, with 11 bases between. This CDR3 comprises 14 residues. In DNA form, the CDR3 reads TGTGCCAGCAGATTTGAGGGGGGCAATCAGCCCCAGCATTTT. Residues: CASRFEGGNQPQHF.

The rearrangement links TRBV24-1 to TRBJ1-2, with TRBD1 matching 7 bases. Germline trimming cut 10 bases from V and 0 bases from J; bases unmatched to any gene: 7. The CDR3 is made up of 14 amino acids. CDR1 is KGHDR, CDR2 SFDVKD, per germline. The CDR3 DNA reads TGTGCCACTTTTGGACAGGAAGCTAACTATGGCTACACCTTC. It specifies CATFGQEANYGYTF.

V and J are TRBV6-2 or TRBV6-3 and TRBJ2-5; TRBD1 agrees at 11 bases. The V gene's germline CDR1 is MNHEY and CDR2 SVGEGT. Trimming cost V 4 bases and J 5 bases; bases outside gene matches: 6. The CDR3 runs 15 residues. The CDR3, as DNA: TGTGCCAGCAGTTCCGTGGACAGGGGGCTGGAGACCCAGTACTTC. Protein sequence: CASSSVDRGLETQYF.

The table lists this clonotype with a few counts. The V and J genes are TRBV12-3 or TRBV12-4 and TRBJ1-1; D is perhaps TRBD1 (6 bases). V lost 1 base and J lost 4, with 28 bases in between. There are 20 residues in the CDR3. The CDR3 region is CASSLDVWGTTRGGATEAFF. CDR3 nucleotide sequence: TGTGCCAGCAGTTTAGACGTCTGGGGGACTACACGGGGGGGGGCCACTGAAGCTTTCTTT.

The CDR3 coding sequence is TGTGCCAGCAGCCCGAACCAGGGGGTCTATGGTGAGCAGTTCTTC. Its translation is CASSPNQGVYGEQFF. This chain joins TRBV5-6 and TRBJ2-1; TRBD1 aligns across 7 bases. V was pared by 4 bases and J by 9 bases, with 13 bases of the junction left unmatched. This CDR3 contains 15 residues. CDR1 and CDR2 from the germline V gene are SGHDT and YYEEEE. The whole variable domain, remainder taken from reference TRBV5-6 and TRBJ2-1, is DAGVTQSPTHLIKTRGQQVTLRCSPKSGHDTVSWYQQALGQGPQFIFQYYEEEERQRGNFPDRFSGHQFPNYSSELNVNALLLGDSALYLCASSPNQGVYGEQFFGPGTRLTVL.

J is TRBJ2-5 and V is TRBV29-1; D may be TRBD2 (5 bases). V was shortened by 3 bases and J by 5 bases, with 16 bases between the two germline ends. CDR3 length: 14 residues. Germline V CDR1 and CDR2: SQVTM, ANQGSEA. The DNA of the CDR3 is TGCAGCGTTGAGCCACGGAGGACGGGGGAGACCCAGTACTTC. It codes for CSVEPRRTGETQYF.

Comment on this clonotype: At one end, the junction sequence differs from germline, possibly due to a read error. The chain is built from TRBV28 and TRBJ2-1; D call uncertain. Germline assignment: CDR1 MDHEN and CDR2 SYDVKM. The CDR3 consists of 12 residues. As DNA, the CDR3 is TGTGCCAGCAGTCCCCCCGGTTCACTTGGATTTTTC. Encoded protein: CASSPPGSLGFF.

The V gene is TRBV6-2 or TRBV6-3, the J gene TRBJ2-1; the D is unclear. Trimming cost V 5 bases and J 9 bases, with 11 bases left between them. This CDR3 has 12 residues. Germline V gene sequence: CDR1 MNHEY, CDR2 SVGEGT. The CDR3 sequence: CASSLQVGEQFF. The CDR3, as DNA: TGTGCCAGCAGTCTTCAGGTTGGTGAGCAGTTCTTC.

At least ten counts were recorded for this clonotype. The genes are TRBV7-2 and TRBJ2-1; no firm D call. Trimming cost V 1 base and J 1 base, with 11 bases left between them. Germline loops: CDR1 SGHTA, CDR2 FQGNSA. This CDR3 contains 16 residues. CDR3 nucleotide sequence: TGTGCCAGCAGCTTAGTGCCCACGCCTTCCTACAATGAGCAGTTCTTC. It encodes CASSLVPTPSYNEQFF.

The chain combines TRBV4-1 with TRBJ2-1, with D tentatively TRBD2 (6 bases). The CDR3 spans 17 residues. V was shortened by 2 bases and J by 0 bases, with 14 bases between the two germline ends. CDR1 MGHRA and CDR2 YSYEKL come from the germline V gene. As DNA, the CDR3 is TGCGCCAGCAGCCAACAGAGACTAGTGCGCTCCTACAATGAGCAGTTCTTC. Its protein product is CASSQQRLVRSYNEQFF.

This clonotype was seen a handful of times. This chain connects TRBV7-6 to TRBJ2-6; TRBD1 might be the D (5 bases). The CDR3 runs to 17 residues. Trimming took 2 bases from V and 0 from J, leaving 11 bases between them. The germline V gene encodes CDR1 SGHVS and CDR2 FNYEAQ. The DNA for the CDR3 is TGTGCCAGCAGCTTATCAACAGGCTTCTCTGGGGCCAACGTCCTGACTTTC. Translating gives CASSLSTGFSGANVLTF. Together with reference TRBV7-6 and TRBJ2-6, the CDR3 gives the full variable domain: GAGVSQSPRYKVTKRGQDVALRCDPISGHVSLYWYRQALGQGPEFLTYFNYEAQQDKSGLPNDRFSAERPEGSISTLTIQRTEQRDSAMYRCASSLSTGFSGANVLTFGAGSRLTVL.

This clonotype was detected ten times or more. This sequence joins TRBV7-2 and TRBJ1-5; perhaps TRBD1 as D (6 bases). The germline CDR1 and CDR2 sequences are SGHTA and FQGNSA. V was trimmed by 5 bases and J by 1 base, leaving 12 bases between them. This CDR3 is 15 amino acids long. CDR3 protein: CASSVQRGSNQPQHF. Written as DNA, the CDR3 is TGTGCCAGCAGCGTCCAAAGGGGGAGCAATCAGCCCCAGCATTTT.

This clonotype was counted a few times. CDR3 sequence (DNA): TGTGCCAGTGTTAGCGGGAGAAACCCAGATACGCAGTATTTT. The encoded protein is CASVSGRNPDTQYF. V is TRBV7-3 and J is TRBJ2-3; 9 bases are a match to TRBD2. The CDR3 is 14 residues long. The V and J ends lost 9 bases and 4 bases, in that order; junction bases with no gene match: 8. The V gene's germline CDR1 is SGHTA and CDR2 FQGTGA.

This clonotype has at least ten counts. J is TRBJ2-5 and V is TRBV7-9; TRBD2 matches 14 bases. J gave up 4 bases and V 0 bases, and 4 bases lay outside the gene matches. The germline gives CDR1 SEHNR, CDR2 FQNEAQ (reference sequence). This CDR3 region has 17 residues. CDR3 in DNA: TGTGCCAGCAGCTTAGCCGGGACTAGCGGGAGTGGAGAGACCCAGTACTTC. As protein: CASSLAGTSGSGETQYF. The entire variable domain, with the rest obtained from reference TRBV7-9 and TRBJ2-5, is as follows: DTGVSQNPRHKITKRGQNVTFRCDPISEHNRLYWYRQTLGQGPEFLTYFQNEAQLEKSRLLSDRFSAERPKGSFSTLEIQRTEQGDSAMYLCASSLAGTSGSGETQYFGPGTRLLVL.

This chain uses TRBV5-6 with TRBJ2-5; D gene ambiguous. CDR1 and CDR2 (germline): SGHDT, YYEEEE. This CDR3 has 14 residues. Trimming stripped 0 bases from V and 2 bases from J, with 8 bases between. The CDR3 sequence: CASSLEWNQETQYF. The CDR3 DNA is TGTGCCAGCAGCTTGGAGTGGAATCAAGAGACCCAGTACTTC.

The chain is built from TRBV19 and TRBJ2-5; TRBD2 aligns across 15 bases. Germline-derived CDR1 and CDR2 are LNHDA and SQIVND (reference sequence). The CDR3 spans 18 residues. The V and J ends lost 4 bases and 4 bases, in that order; junction bases with no gene match: 10. As DNA, the CDR3 is TGTGCCAGTAGTAACCGGGCAACGGGACTAGCGGGAGGAGAGACCCAGTACTTC. It codes for CASSNRATGLAGGETQYF. Using reference TRBV19 and TRBJ2-5 for the parts outside the CDR3, the full variable domain is DGGITQSPKYLFRKEGQNVTLSCEQNLNHDAMYWYRQDPGQGLRLIYYSQIVNDFQKGDIAEGYSVSREKKESFPLTVTSAQKNPTAFYLCASSNRATGLAGGETQYFGPGTRLLVL.

This clonotype appeared many times. CDR3 DNA sequence: TGTGCCAGCAGCTCAAGTCCGTTGGGTGCTTCCGGGAGATCCGGGGAGCTGTTTTTT. Its translation is CASSSSPLGASGRSGELFF. The rearrangement uses TRBV7-8 and TRBJ2-2, with a possible D match to TRBD2 (6 bases). CDR3 size: 19 residues. CDR1 is SGHVS and CDR2 is FQNEAQ in the germline V gene. Trimming removed 4 bases at V and 6 bases at J, with 27 bases between.

This clonotype occurred a few times. The chain is built from TRBV24-1 and TRBJ2-3; D is perhaps TRBD1 or TRBD2 (5 bases each). CDR3 size: 15 residues. Trimming cost V 2 bases and J 2 bases, with 10 bases left between them. From germline, CDR1 is KGHDR and CDR2 SFDVKD. CDR3 sequence: CATSDYGDLTDTQYF. CDR3 nucleotide sequence: TGTGCCACCAGTGATTACGGGGACCTCACAGATACGCAGTATTTT.

This clonotype was detected only a few times. The genes are TRBV20-1 and TRBJ2-1; no clear D. Germline CDR1 reads DFQATT; CDR2 reads SNEGSKA (reference sequence). The CDR3 spans 13 residues. The germline V and J ends were trimmed by 6 bases and 7 bases, with 16 bases remaining between them. Here the CDR3 DNA reads TGCAGTGCCCCGGGCCCGGTTCTTAATGAGCAGTTCTTC. Translation gives CSAPGPVLNEQFF.

In this sample, this clonotype turned up a few times. The chain uses TRBV6-1 and TRBJ1-6; tentative D call: TRBD1 (5 bases). The germline gives CDR1 MNHNS, CDR2 SASEGT. V was trimmed by 10 bases and J by 7 bases, leaving 17 bases between them. The length of the CDR3 is 14 residues. CDR3 sequence reads: CATLREGRNSPLHF. DNA for the CDR3: TGTGCCACCCTGAGGGAGGGACGGAATTCACCCCTCCACTTT.

The chain is built from TRBV6-4 and TRBJ2-7; 10 bases agree with TRBD2. The CDR3 has 15 amino acids. CDR1 and CDR2 (germline): MRHNA, SNTAGT. The V segment lost 6 bases and the J segment 3 bases; nucleotides outside the gene matches: 8. The CDR3 DNA reads TGTGCCAGCAGCGCTGGACTAGCGGAATACTACGAGCAGTACGTC. Its protein product is CASSAGLAEYYEQYV.

This clonotype was counted a few times. The rearrangement links TRBV7-2 to TRBJ2-3, with 7 bases fitting TRBD2. The germline CDR1 and CDR2 sequences are SGHTA and FQGNSA. Trimming at V came to 5 bases and at J to 2 bases, leaving 19 bases not matched to a gene. This CDR3 has 19 residues. The CDR3 nucleotides read TGTGCCAGCAGCCCACCCCAACGGCTAGCGGAGGGCATCACAGATACGCAGTATTTT. Translation gives CASSPPQRLAEGITDTQYF.